These 28 T cell receptor beta chains share one sample of origin, sequenced in a study of vaccination and CD4 T cells after COVID-19. CD4+ T cells that had been cultured provided DNA sequenced with the Oncomine TCR Beta short-read assay. TCRdb re-analysed the PCR reads in MiXCR, keeping a single row per CDR3 protein. The repertoire holds approximately 26,000 distinct CDR3 sequences, with around 65% as singletons. Their antigen targets remain unknown. Noted treatment: approximately 11-day PBMC culture with coronavirus spike peptide pools or control peptides (ViraFEST assay). The source material was CD4+ T cells from blood, cultured in vitro. The receptors stem from a human donor who had recovered from COVID-19.

This clonotype came up a few times. The J gene is TRBJ1-2, the V gene TRBV27; 8 bases agree with TRBD1. Germline values: CDR1 MNHEY, CDR2 SMNVEV (reference sequence). Unmatched junction bases numbered 11, after V lost 7 bases and J lost 7 bases. This CDR3 region has 14 residues. In DNA, the CDR3 is TGTGCCAGCAAACTGGACAGGGTCTCCATTGGCTACACCTTC. Translation gives CASKLDRVSIGYTF.

This chain connects TRBV12-2 to TRBJ2-7. TRBV12-2 has pseudogene status. The CDR3 totals 12 residues. The CDR3: CASRPKVVEQYF. DNA for the CDR3: TGTGCAAGTCGCCCGAAGGTTGTTGAGCAGTACTTC.

This clonotype was found a few times. The chain joins TRBV21-1 to TRBJ2-7; the table's D call TRBD1 went unverified against the DNA. TRBV21-1 constitutes a pseudogene. CDR3 length: 15 amino acids. The CDR3 nucleotides read TGTGCCAGCAGCAGGGGTAGTCAGGGGGCCGACGAGCAGTACTTC. Translation gives CASSRGSQGADEQYF.

The chain uses TRBV6-5 and TRBJ1-2; D perhaps matches TRBD1 (6 bases). The CDR3 length is 15 residues. CDR1 is MNHEY and CDR2 is SVGAGI in the germline V gene. Trimming took 0 bases from V and 8 from J, leaving 16 bases between them. DNA for the CDR3: TGTGCCAGCAGTTACTCGACCAGGGGAAAGGACGGCTACACCTTC. This translates into CASSYSTRGKDGYTF.

V gene TRBV4-1 combines with J gene TRBJ1-2, with D unclear. This CDR3 has 15 residues. Trimming cost V 1 base and J 0 bases, with 9 bases left between them. In germline, CDR1 is MGHRA, CDR2 YSYEKL. The CDR3 DNA sequence: TGCGCCAGCAGCCAAGGGGTCCATACTAACTATGGCTACACCTTC. The encoded protein is CASSQGVHTNYGYTF.

The CDR3 spells CASSARQASDTEAFF. CDR3 coding DNA: TGTGCCAGCAGCGCACGACAGGCGTCAGACACTGAAGCTTTCTTT. This chain joins TRBV9 and TRBJ1-1; maybe TRBD1 (6 bases). Trimming removed 3 bases from V and 3 bases from J, with 15 bases in between. Germline-derived CDR1 and CDR2 are SGDLS and YYNGEE. This CDR3 comprises 15 residues.

The chain uses TRBV20-1 and TRBJ1-6; D is undetermined. Germline CDR1 and CDR2: DFQATT and SNEGSKA (reference sequence). The CDR3 has 14 amino acids. CDR3 amino acids: CSAWGTRYNSPLHF. The DNA of the CDR3 is TGCAGCGCCTGGGGTACCCGATATAATTCACCCCTCCACTTT.

J is TRBJ2-5 and V is TRBV18, with D perhaps being TRBD1 or TRBD2 (6 bases each). The CDR3 covers 15 residues. Between the trimmed V and J ends, which lost 1 base and 5 bases, there was a span of 14 bases. Germline V lookup: CDR1 KGHSH, CDR2 LQKENI. The CDR3 protein is CASSPHNRGGETQYF. The CDR3 nucleotides are TGTGCCAGCTCACCACATAACCGAGGGGGGGAGACCCAGTACTTC.

V gene TRBV10-3 combines with J gene TRBJ2-6; D perhaps matches TRBD1 (6 bases). The length of the CDR3 is 18 residues. From germline, CDR1 is ENHRY and CDR2 SYGVKD. Trimming removed 9 bases at V and 2 bases at J, with 23 bases between. CDR3 in DNA: TGTGCCATTCACCTGATTGGGGACAATCTCCCTGGGGCCAACGTCCTGACTTTC. It translates to CAIHLIGDNLPGANVLTF.

This clonotype appeared once. This chain uses TRBV28 with TRBJ1-2, with 8 bases lining up with TRBD1. Trimming took 8 bases from V and 5 from J; bases not matched to a gene: 10. Germline V gene lookup returns CDR1 MDHEN and CDR2 SYDVKM. The CDR3 has 14 amino acids. The CDR3 here is CASGTGANLYGYTF. The DNA for the CDR3 is TGTGCCAGCGGGACAGGAGCTAACCTATATGGCTACACCTTC.

V gene TRBV7-2 combines with J gene TRBJ1-5, with D unclear. The CDR3 has 13 amino acids. Trimming left V 3 bases short and J 6 bases short, with 9 bases between. In germline, CDR1 is SGHTA, CDR2 FQGNSA. The CDR3 spells CASSLSWGQPQHF. Written as DNA, the CDR3 is TGTGCCAGCAGCTTGAGTTGGGGTCAGCCCCAGCATTTT.

V and J are TRBV12-3 or TRBV12-4 and TRBJ1-5, with TRBD1 matching 7 bases. There are 15 residues in the CDR3. The trim removed 5 bases at V and 5 bases at J, leaving 9 bases unmatched. This CDR3 reads CASSPRQGGYQPQHF. The CDR3 DNA reads as TGTGCCAGCAGTCCCCGACAGGGTGGGTATCAGCCCCAGCATTTT.

The chain combines TRBV20-1 with TRBJ2-3; 8 bases fit TRBD2. V trimming: 2 bases; J trimming: 3 bases; junction bases outside the gene matches: 10. CDR3 length: 16 residues. CDR1 and CDR2 (germline): DFQATT, SNEGSKA (reference sequence). CDR3 sequence reads: CSARPTSGPKTDTQYF. The DNA for the CDR3 is TGCAGTGCTAGACCAACTAGCGGACCTAAGACAGATACGCAGTATTTT.

This clonotype was counted only a few times. The V gene is TRBV7-9, the J gene TRBJ2-3; D unclear. V was trimmed by 7 bases and J by 3 bases, leaving 14 bases between them. This CDR3 spans 14 amino acids. Germline V gene sequence: CDR1 SEHNR, CDR2 FQNEAQ (reference sequence). For the CDR3, the DNA is TGTGCCAGCACCCGGGTGGTGGGTACAGATACGCAGTATTTT. It is translated as CASTRVVGTDTQYF.

The chain couples TRBV12-3 or TRBV12-4 to TRBJ1-6; no clear D. Trimming removed 3 bases at V and 6 bases at J, with 12 bases between. CDR3 length: 15 amino acids. The CDR3 here is CASSFGAQLNSPLHF. DNA for the CDR3: TGTGCCAGCAGTTTCGGAGCGCAGCTTAATTCACCCCTCCACTTT.

The rearrangement links TRBV27 to TRBJ2-4; 7 nucleotides match TRBD1. The trim removed 7 bases at V and 4 bases at J, leaving 7 bases unmatched. Germline V gives CDR1 MNHEY, CDR2 SMNVEV (reference sequence). The CDR3 contains 14 residues. CDR3 amino acids: CASMRQGVKNIQYF. The CDR3 region has the DNA TGTGCCAGCATGAGACAGGGAGTTAAAAACATTCAGTACTTC.

V is TRBV6-2 or TRBV6-3 and J is TRBJ2-3; TRBD2 agrees at 8 bases. V dropped 4 bases and J dropped 4; count of bases not matched to a gene: 7. Germline V lookup: CDR1 MNHEY, CDR2 SVGEGT. The CDR3 is 15 residues long. The DNA for the CDR3 is TGTGCCAGCAGTTTAAGCGGGAGCACCGCAGATACGCAGTATTTT. Its translation is CASSLSGSTADTQYF.

This chain joins TRBV12-3 or TRBV12-4 and TRBJ1-4; D is ambiguous. This CDR3 is 14 amino acids long. V shed 5 bases and J shed 8 bases, with 15 bases lying between them. The CDR3 DNA follows: TGTGCCAGCAGTCCCCAAATGTCTGGCGAAAAACTGTTTTTT. Its protein is CASSPQMSGEKLFF.

This chain's CDR3 is CASSLVSGRTGANVLTF. CDR3 coding DNA: TGTGCCAGCAGCTTAGTGAGCGGGAGAACTGGGGCCAACGTCCTGACTTTC. V usage is TRBV7-6 and J usage is TRBJ2-6; 8 bases line up with TRBD2. The CDR3 totals 17 residues. Germline V gene lookup returns CDR1 SGHVS and CDR2 FNYEAQ. V lost 1 base, J lost 2 bases, and 4 bases stayed unmatched.

The chain combines TRBV7-2 with TRBJ2-3; 7 positions match TRBD2. Germline lookup yields CDR1 SGHTA and CDR2 FQGNSA. CDR3 size: 16 residues. Trimming took 1 base from V and 7 from J; bases not matched to a gene: 11. CDR3 in amino acids: CASSLVFGGSGHTQYF. CDR3 DNA: TGTGCCAGCAGCTTAGTCTTCGGCGGGAGTGGGCATACGCAGTATTTT.

The CDR3 sequence is CSASASADTQYF. CDR3 DNA: TGCAGTGCTAGTGCCTCGGCAGATACGCAGTATTTT. V usage is TRBV20-1 and J usage is TRBJ2-3; D is unresolved. CDR3 length: 12 residues. Germline-derived CDR1 and CDR2 are DFQATT and SNEGSKA (reference sequence). V was trimmed by 3 bases and J by 4 bases, leaving 8 bases between them.

The chain employs TRBV5-1 and TRBJ2-5; the D gene is possibly TRBD2 (6 bases). Looked up from germline, CDR1 is SGHRS and CDR2 is YFSETQ. CDR3 length: 13 residues. The ends were cut back, 7 bases at V and 1 base at J, with 11 bases in the middle. The CDR3 loop reads CASYLAAQETQYF. The CDR3 nucleotides read TGCGCCAGCTACTTAGCGGCCCAAGAGACCCAGTACTTC.

This clonotype occurred a few times. This chain links TRBV15 with TRBJ2-3, with 12 nucleotides matching TRBD1. This CDR3 region has 17 residues. Germline values: CDR1 LNHNV, CDR2 YYDKDF (reference sequence). The ends lost 2 bases at V and 5 bases at J; junction bases unmatched: 8. The CDR3 protein is CATSRSRDRGLRDTQYF. The CDR3 DNA follows: TGTGCCACCAGCAGAAGTCGGGACAGGGGGCTTCGAGATACGCAGTATTTT.

The gene calls are TRBV7-2 and TRBJ1-1, with 7 bases fitting TRBD1. The CDR3 has 17 residues. Germline V gene data show CDR1 as SGHTA and CDR2 as FQGNSA. J was trimmed by 1 base and V by 5 bases; bases with no gene match: 13. CDR3 bases: TGTGCCAGCAGCCACCCCAGGGGGGCCACTGCGAACACTGAAGCTTTCTTT. This translates into CASSHPRGATANTEAFF.

The table lists this clonotype with a few counts. The J gene is TRBJ1-1, the V gene TRBV20-1; 7 bases line up with TRBD1. V shed 3 bases and J 11 bases; nucleotides not matched to a gene: 9. CDR3 length: 12 residues. In germline, CDR1 is DFQATT, CDR2 SNEGSKA (reference sequence). DNA for the CDR3: TGCAGTGCTAGGGGAAGGGGGCTGTACGCTTTCTTT. Protein sequence: CSARGRGLYAFF.

Judged by abundance, this clonotype is large. The genes are TRBV28 and TRBJ1-6; 9 positions agree with TRBD1. The germline V gene has CDR1 MDHEN and CDR2 SYDVKM. This CDR3 comprises 15 residues. With 6 bases clipped from V and 14 bases from J, the junction kept 14 bases outside the gene matches. The CDR3 coding sequence is TGTGCCAGCAGACTCCAGGGACAGGGCCCTCATACCCTCCACTTT. Its protein is CASRLQGQGPHTLHF.

The chain is built from TRBV7-3 and TRBJ2-1; maybe TRBD2 (5 bases). Trimming removed 4 bases at V and 6 bases at J, with 13 bases between. Germline CDR1 and CDR2: SGHTA and FQGTGA. The length of the CDR3 is 14 residues. The CDR3 bases are TGTGCCAGCAGCTCGAGGGCCCAGCCCAATGAGCAGTTCTTC. Encoded protein: CASSSRAQPNEQFF.

The chain recombines TRBV10-1 with TRBJ2-2; TRBD2 is a possible D gene (7 bases). The V and J ends lost 6 bases and 3 bases respectively, with 14 bases between them. Germline V gene data show CDR1 as WNHNN and CDR2 as SYGVQD (reference sequence). The CDR3 spans 15 residues. CDR3 DNA: TGCGCCAGCAGGGCGGGAGAGGGGGACACCGGGGAGCTGTTTTTT. It translates to CASRAGEGDTGELFF.